This T cell receptor (beta chain) was captured by sequencing in a study of T cell responses to AZD1222 COVID-19 vaccine. As for this clone: Its antigen is unidentified.

Study-level points and caveats: Researchers took repertoire samples only after the peak T cell response had come. There were mostly white British donors and more females than males, and clonal diversity was possibly underestimated.

V lost 1 base to trimming and J lost 6 bases; unmatched junction nucleotides: 9. In germline, CDR1 is KGHSH, CDR2 LQKENI. The CDR3 spans 17 residues. Produced via immunoSEQ multiplex PCR; TCRdb's table is partial and in-frame only. The sample holds around 110,000 clones; 90% are singletons and the top ten take roughly 8%. This TCR was recovered from an adult who received the AZD1222 COVID-19 vaccine. The material was peripheral blood, obtained 28 days after the second AZD1222 dose. This chain connects TRBV18 to TRBJ2-3, with 11 bases aligning to TRBD2. CDR3: CASSPRLAGGRTDTQYF. CDR3 bases: TGTGCCAGCTCACCACGTCTAGCGGGGGGCCGGACGGATACGCAGTATTTT. Filled out from reference TRBV18 and TRBJ2-3, the complete variable domain reads NAGVMQNPRHLVRRRGQEARLRCSPMKGHSHVYWYRQLPEEGLKFMVYLQKENIIDESGMPKERFSAEFPKEGPSILRIQQVVRGDSAAYFCASSPRLAGGRTDTQYFGPGTRLTVL.